These 2 T cell receptor beta chains came from one sample sequenced in a study of T cells after yellow fever vaccination. Using its own MiXCR run on the 5' RACE reads, TCRdb lists one record per CDR3 protein. The sample includes under 400,000 distinct CDR3 sequences, about an eighth of them seen just once. The sample here was CD4+ T cells sorted from PBMCs, taken 15 days after the yellow fever booster vaccination. These receptors originate from a man in his late teens or twenties who received the YFV17D yellow fever vaccine.

This chain uses TRBV4-1 with TRBJ1-2; perhaps TRBD1 as D (5 bases). The CDR3 sequence is 14 residues long. The germline gives CDR1 MGHRA, CDR2 YSYEKL. Deletions cut 1 base from V and 3 bases from J, with 9 bases between. The CDR3: CASSQGQRDYGYTF. CDR3 sequence (DNA): TGCGCCAGCAGCCAAGGACAGAGGGACTATGGCTACACCTTC.

This clonotype was seen many times. This sequence joins TRBV4-1 and TRBJ2-7, with 9 bases identical to TRBD2. CDR3 size: 17 residues. V was pared by 1 base and J by 9 bases, with 16 bases of the junction left unmatched. Germline CDR1 and CDR2: MGHRA and YSYEKL. CDR3 coding DNA: TGCGCCAGCAGCCAAGCGGGGTTTACCGGTAGCGGGGGTGGGCAGTACTTC. Translating gives CASSQAGFTGSGGGQYF.